The 4 T cell receptor beta chains listed next were all sequenced from one sample in a study of blood T cells in healthy people across ages. A second roughly 6 to 11 cycle PCR used barcoded and J-beta primers. TCRdb independently ran MiXCR on the 5' RACE reads; one entry per CDR3 protein. Of fewer than 2,000,000 distinct CDR3 sequences in the sample, about 35% are singletons; the top ten hold approximately 10%. The sample comprised blood. These receptors were obtained from a woman aged 25-40 years in good health.

The genes are TRBV29-1 and TRBJ2-1, with D maybe TRBD1 (6 bases). The V end was cut by 6 bases, the J end by 3 bases, with 12 bases between. The CDR3 spans 13 residues. Germline CDR1 and CDR2: SQVTM and ANQGSEA. This chain's CDR3 is CSVVRGGYNEQFF. The CDR3 coding sequence is TGCAGCGTGGTAAGAGGGGGCTACAATGAGCAGTTCTTC.

This chain uses TRBV2 with TRBJ1-2; D possibly corresponds to TRBD1 (5 bases). The CDR3 runs to 12 residues. The V and J ends lost 7 bases and 2 bases respectively, with 8 bases between them. Germline CDR1 and CDR2: SNHLY and FYNNEI. As DNA, the CDR3 is TGTGCCAGCAAGGAGGGGAACTATGGCTACACCTTC. Protein: CASKEGNYGYTF.

This sequence joins TRBV20-1 and TRBJ2-3, with 10 nucleotides matching TRBD2. Germline values: CDR1 DFQATT, CDR2 SNEGSKA (reference sequence). There are 15 residues in the CDR3. CDR3 DNA: TGCAGCGGATCCAGCGGGGGGGATGGCACAGATACGCAGTATTTT. The encoded protein is CSGSSGGDGTDTQYF.

This clonotype appeared a few times. The chain joins TRBV9 to TRBJ1-4; D is perhaps TRBD1 (5 bases). The CDR3 loop spans 15 amino acids. Trimming stripped 3 bases from V and 8 bases from J, with 17 bases between. Germline assignment: CDR1 SGDLS and CDR2 YYNGEE. CDR3 nucleotide sequence: TGTGCCAGCAGCGGAGATGGGACGCCTTACGAAAAACTGTTTTTT. This codes for CASSGDGTPYEKLFF.